Listed here are 25 T cell receptor beta chains from one sample, sequenced in a study of tumor T cells in aggressive B-cell lymphoma. The assay was immunoSEQ multiplex PCR, and TCRdb's table has in-frame clones only and misses some. The sample holds approximately 2,000 clones, more than 75% seen once. Source material: tumor tissue. The receptor source for this set is an adult with diffuse large B cell lymphoma.

To note about this clone: At one boundary the junction diverges from the germline segment, which might be a read error. This rearrangement joins TRBV6-1 to TRBJ2-1, with TRBD1 matching 7 bases. The CDR3 length is 14 residues. CDR1 is MNHNS, CDR2 SASEGT, per germline. DNA of the CDR3: TGTGCCAGCATTGAAGGACAGGCCTCCAATGAGCAGTTCTTC. This codes for CASIEGQASNEQFF.

The rearrangement uses TRBV18 and TRBJ2-5; D possibly corresponds to TRBD2 (5 bases). V was trimmed by 1 base and J by 4 bases, leaving 10 bases between them. Germline values: CDR1 KGHSH, CDR2 LQKENI. The CDR3 covers 14 residues. CDR3 sequence (DNA): TGTGCCAGCTCACCACTCACGGAGGCAGAGACCCAGTACTTC. Protein product: CASSPLTEAETQYF.

The rearrangement uses TRBV29-1 and TRBJ2-1; 16 nucleotides line up with TRBD2. CDR3 length: 15 residues. Germline V gene lookup returns CDR1 SQVTM and CDR2 ANQGSEA. The V and J ends lost 6 bases and 6 bases, in that order; junction bases with no gene match: 5. DNA for the CDR3: TGCAGCGTCCTCGGGACTAGCGGGAGGGGCAATGAGCAGTTCTTC. Amino acid sequence: CSVLGTSGRGNEQFF.

The chain has TRBV7-3 and TRBJ2-3; TRBD2 matches at 7 bases. V was clipped by 3 bases and J by 5 bases; unmatched bases: 2. CDR1 and CDR2 from the germline V gene are SGHTA and FQGTGA. CDR3 length equals 13 residues. The CDR3 protein is CASSFGGGDTQYF. In nucleotides, the CDR3 is TGTGCCAGCAGCTTTGGGGGGGGAGATACGCAGTATTTT.

This chain connects TRBV10-3 to TRBJ1-1; the D is unclear. In germline, CDR1 is ENHRY, CDR2 SYGVKD. The CDR3 has 15 amino acids. With 3 bases removed from V and 6 bases from J, the gap between germline ends came to 17 bases. The CDR3 DNA follows: TGTGCCATCAGTGACCGAGGCGGCGGAGGCGCTGAAGCTTTCTTT. Its translation: CAISDRGGGGAEAFF.

The chain carries TRBV9 and TRBJ1-1; TRBD1 agrees at 10 bases. The CDR3 length is 13 residues. V gave up 7 bases and J gave up 4 bases; unmatched junction bases: 4. The germline V gene has CDR1 SGDLS and CDR2 YYNGEE. Here the CDR3 reads CASGTGEATEAFF. CDR3 nucleotide sequence: TGTGCCAGCGGGACAGGGGAGGCCACTGAAGCTTTCTTT.

This clone was seen just once. The chain links TRBV19 to TRBJ2-4, with 12 bases aligning to TRBD1. V shed 1 base, J shed 0 bases, and the junction held 4 bases outside the gene matches. This CDR3 is built from 18 residues. The germline gives CDR1 LNHDA, CDR2 SQIVND (reference sequence). The CDR3 nucleotides read TGTGCCAGTAGTATAGGGGACAGGGGGCGTGTAGCCAAAAACATTCAGTACTTC. Amino acid sequence: CASSIGDRGRVAKNIQYF.

The genes are TRBV14 and TRBJ1-3, with a possible D match to TRBD1 (6 bases). The germline V gene encodes CDR1 SGHDN and CDR2 FVKESK. CDR3 length equals 16 residues. V lost 2 bases, J lost 4 bases, and 15 bases lay in between. The CDR3 nucleotides are TGTGCCAGCAGCCAAAACAGAGGACAGACGGGAAACACCATATATTTT. This translates into CASSQNRGQTGNTIYF.

Details on this clone: A junction end diverges from the germline sequence, so it may reflect a read error. This rearrangement joins TRBV4-1 to TRBJ1-4; D is possibly TRBD1 (5 bases). Germline CDR1 is MGHRA and CDR2 is YSYEKL. The CDR3 is 17 residues long. CDR3 sequence (DNA): TGCGCCAGCAGCCGGACGGCGGGGCTCGCAACTAATGAAAAATTGTTTTTT. Its translation is CASSRTAGLATNEKLFF.

The chain recombines TRBV5-1 with TRBJ1-6; TRBD1 matches at 7 bases. CDR1 and CDR2 from the germline V gene are SGHRS and YFSETQ. The J segment lost 11 bases and the V segment lost 0 bases, leaving 8 bases of the junction unmatched. The CDR3 loop spans 15 amino acids. CDR3 in amino acids: CASSLDGQAGTPLHF. CDR3 in DNA: TGCGCCAGCAGCTTGGACGGACAGGCAGGTACACCCCTCCACTTT.

On this clone itself: The junction does not match germline at one end; this may be a read error. Other nucleotide sequences in the sample specify the same CDR3. V gene TRBV27 combines with J gene TRBJ2-7, with D tentatively TRBD2 (6 bases). The CDR3 is 14 amino acids. The germline gives CDR1 MNHEY, CDR2 SMNVEV (reference sequence). The CDR3 region has the DNA TGTGCCAGCAGCCCAGAACTAGCCCAAAACGAGCAGTATTTC. It yields the protein CASSPELAQNEQYF.

The chain couples TRBV29-1 to TRBJ2-7; D may be TRBD1 (5 bases). With 4 bases removed from V and 7 bases from J, the gap between germline ends came to 11 bases. Germline lookup yields CDR1 SQVTM and CDR2 ANQGSEA. This CDR3 is built from 11 residues. The CDR3 sequence is CSVGRGSEQYV. The CDR3 DNA follows: TGCAGCGTTGGTAGGGGATCGGAGCAGTACGTC.

Concerning this clone itself: This same CDR3 is encoded by further DNA sequences in the sample. The chain links TRBV30 to TRBJ2-2; the match to TRBD1 covers 9 bases. Germline loops: CDR1 GTSNPN, CDR2 SVGIG (reference sequence). The CDR3 runs 16 residues. The V gene end was trimmed by 3 bases and the J gene end by 5 bases; junction bases not matched to a gene: 10. CDR3 in amino acids: CAWRRGQGKVTGELFF. The CDR3 DNA reads TGTGCCTGGAGGAGGGGACAGGGAAAGGTAACCGGGGAGCTGTTTTTT.

This clone has a single count. One end of the junction fails to match germline, which may point to a read error. Within the sample, other DNA sequences also encode this same CDR3. The chain employs TRBV4-1 and TRBJ1-2; 10 bases agree with TRBD1. The CDR3 totals 18 residues. Germline V CDR1 and CDR2: MGHRA, YSYEKL. The CDR3 protein is CASSQVWGRDRGDYGYTF. CDR3 in DNA: TGCGCCAGCAGCCAAGTTTGGGGGCGGGACAGGGGAGACTATGGTTACACCTTC.

V and J are TRBV21-1 and TRBJ1-1; TRBD1, the table's D call, lacks a check against the DNA. TRBV21-1 is a recognized pseudogene. The CDR3 has 14 amino acids. CDR3 nucleotide sequence: TGTGCCAGCAGCGCGACAGGGGGCAACACTGAAGCTTTCTTT. It codes for CASSATGGNTEAFF.

The genes are TRBV27 and TRBJ2-2; 14 positions match TRBD2. The germline V gene encodes CDR1 MNHEY and CDR2 SMNVEV (reference sequence). J was trimmed by 6 bases and V by 4 bases; bases with no gene match: 4. The CDR3 totals 16 residues. The CDR3 loop reads CASSYLGLAGAGELFF. The CDR3, as DNA: TGTGCCAGCAGTTACCTGGGACTAGCGGGAGCCGGGGAGCTGTTTTTT.

V is TRBV2 and J is TRBJ1-5; the D gene is possibly TRBD1 (6 bases). V lost 7 bases, J lost 7 bases, and 14 bases lay in between. Germline V gene lookup returns CDR1 SNHLY and CDR2 FYNNEI. CDR3 length: 13 residues. CDR3 coding DNA: TGTGCCAGCAATCTCCAGGGGAAACAGCCCCAGCATTTT. Encoded protein: CASNLQGKQPQHF.

This chain connects TRBV11-2 to TRBJ2-7; 12 nucleotides align to TRBD2. Germline trimming cut 5 bases from V and 7 bases from J; bases unmatched to any gene: 12. CDR1 and CDR2 (germline): SGHAT, FQNNGV. The length of the CDR3 is 16 residues. In DNA, the CDR3 is TGTGCCAGCAGCCTTGGACTAGCGGGGACTTCTTGGGAGCAGTACTTC. This encodes CASSLGLAGTSWEQYF.

The chain joins TRBV19 to TRBJ1-1; TRBD1 matches 8 bases. The CDR3 runs to 14 residues. Germline assignment: CDR1 LNHDA and CDR2 SQIVND (reference sequence). V was pared by 5 bases and J by 5 bases, with 7 bases of the junction left unmatched. The CDR3 DNA reads TGTGCCAGTAGTTTTGGGACAGGAGGAACTGAAGCTTTCTTT. Its translation is CASSFGTGGTEAFF.

This clone was counted between two and nine times. The CDR3 bases are TGTGCCAGTAGCCATTCCGGGACAGGGGGGAGGAGAGCTTTCTTT. Protein product: CASSHSGTGGRRAFF. This chain joins TRBV28 and TRBJ1-1; 11 bases fit TRBD1. The CDR3 is 15 residues long. The V segment lost 9 bases and the J segment 10 bases; nucleotides outside the gene matches: 16. CDR1 MDHEN and CDR2 SYDVKM come from the germline V gene.

Turning to this clone: This sample includes further DNA sequences coding for the same CDR3. This chain connects TRBV30 to TRBJ1-5, with 8 bases fitting TRBD1. The CDR3 length is 11 residues. Trimming cost V 5 bases and J 10 bases; bases outside gene matches: 4. Germline values: CDR1 GTSNPN, CDR2 SVGIG (reference sequence). As DNA, the CDR3 is TGTGCCTGGGGGACAGGTGAACCCCAGCATTTT. Translation gives CAWGTGEPQHF. Based on the CDR3 plus reference TRBV30 and TRBJ1-5, the full variable domain is SQTIHQWPATLVQPVGSPLSLECTVEGTSNPNLYWYRQAAGRGLQLLFYSVGIGQISSEVPQNLSASRPQDRQFILSSKKLLLSDSGFYLCAWGTGEPQHFGDGTRLSIL.

This chain links TRBV23-1 with TRBJ2-7; 7 nucleotides align to TRBD1. TRBV23-1 is marked as an open reading frame, function uncertain. J gave up 3 bases and V 4 bases, and 12 bases lay outside the gene matches. The CDR3 runs to 16 residues. CDR3 amino acids: CASSPPLRDRDYEQYV. Written as DNA, the CDR3 is TGCGCCAGCAGTCCCCCCCTCCGGGACAGAGACTACGAGCAGTACGTC.

As for this clone: One end of the junction is discordant with germline, which a read error may explain. Other nucleotide sequences in the sample specify the same CDR3. This chain connects TRBV7-3 to TRBJ2-3, with 7 bases identical to TRBD1. Germline values: CDR1 SGHTA, CDR2 FQGTGA. The CDR3 spans 15 residues. CDR3: CASSRTGALADTQYF. The CDR3 nucleotides read TGTGCTAGCAGCCGTACAGGGGCCCTCGCAGATACGCAGTATTTT.

The gene calls are TRBV5-6 and TRBJ1-1; D gene ambiguous. V was cut by 3 bases and J by 8 bases, with 11 bases left in between. Germline CDR1 SGHDT, CDR2 YYEEEE. The CDR3 contains 12 residues. The CDR3 DNA reads as TGTGCCAGCAGCTCAGGAAAGTTGGAAGCTTTCTTT. Translated, it gives CASSSGKLEAFF.

The chain joins TRBV9 to TRBJ2-1; 8 bases align to TRBD2. Germline V gene lookup returns CDR1 SGDLS and CDR2 YYNGEE. The V segment lost 0 bases and the J segment 6 bases; nucleotides outside the gene matches: 8. This CDR3 has 16 residues. The CDR3 nucleotides read TGTGCCAGCAGCGTAGCTCCAGCGGGAGTCCCCAATGAGCAGTTCTTC. Translating gives CASSVAPAGVPNEQFF.